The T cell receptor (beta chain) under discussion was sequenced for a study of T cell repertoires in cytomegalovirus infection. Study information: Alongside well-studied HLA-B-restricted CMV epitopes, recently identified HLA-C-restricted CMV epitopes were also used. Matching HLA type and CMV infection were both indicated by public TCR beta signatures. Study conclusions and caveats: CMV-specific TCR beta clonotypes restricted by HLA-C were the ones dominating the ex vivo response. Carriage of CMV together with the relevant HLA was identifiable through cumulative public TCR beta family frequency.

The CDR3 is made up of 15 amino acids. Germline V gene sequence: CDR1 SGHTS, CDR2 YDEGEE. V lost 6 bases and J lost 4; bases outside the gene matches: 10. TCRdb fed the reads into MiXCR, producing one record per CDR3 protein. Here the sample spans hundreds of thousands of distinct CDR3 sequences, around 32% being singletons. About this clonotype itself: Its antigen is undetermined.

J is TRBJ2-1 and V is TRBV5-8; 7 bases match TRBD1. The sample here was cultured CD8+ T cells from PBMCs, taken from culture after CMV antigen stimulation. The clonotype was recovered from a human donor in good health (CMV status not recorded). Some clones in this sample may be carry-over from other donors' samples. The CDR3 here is CASTTRDRLYNEQFF. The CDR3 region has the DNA TGTGCCAGCACTACCCGGGACAGACTTTACAATGAGCAGTTCTTC.